The entry below gives a single T cell receptor beta chain sequence along with its context. Its antigen has not been determined. No much larger clone exists at a distance of one base, and base qualities are not known. Library prep was done by the immunoSEQ multiplex PCR assay. Per the original workflow: To diagnose cytomegalovirus status from the catalog of TCR beta chain sequences, a statistical classification framework was built. This is the immuneACCESS table as TCRdb keeps it, with only in-frame sequences that have V and J called. A part of the clones is gone; compared with another copy, unresolved V genes explain less than half, and the rest is unexplained. The V and J calls and clone size were taken over from that table, and D and trimming were inferred from the DNA. The sample data list 150,000 or so clones, and approximately 86% of these were observed just once. In total, the top ten clones hold more than 20% of the sample.

This record comes from a study of cytomegalovirus exposure and HLA in healthy donors (dated by TCRdb to 2015 to 2018). In the study overall: A later analysis indicated that the 100 to 150 validation repertoires were generated on the platform also employed for the 666 repertoires of the first cohort. Along with the approximately 700-subject first cohort, a separate validation cohort of some 130 different subjects was used. The study combined high-throughput TCR immunosequencing, statistical association of individual TCRs with disease status, and machine learning to predict cytomegalovirus infection status. The study was designed to test whether signatures of past pathogen exposure could be identified by cataloging public T cell receptors. Results the study describes overall, beyond this receptor: Subsequent analysis determined that TCRs grouped into clusters in the first cohort also showed a tendency toward co-occurrence across the 120 or so validation repertoires, and approximately 94% of cluster scores exceeded 0. The validation cohort had no HLA typing available for a later analysis, so co-occurrence within that cohort was assessed over all 120 or so repertoires. The study gave a list of 150 to 200 TCR beta chains associated with cytomegalovirus. Across donors, most TCR sequences were observed very rarely, whereas some public TCRs were present in many individuals. The authors suggested that the approach could potentially be generalized to other disease states and immunological phenotypes. A few of the identified cytomegalovirus-associated TCR beta chains were confirmed in vitro to be specific for cytomegalovirus antigens. In both the original and validation cohorts, the classifier was reported to diagnose cytomegalovirus status with high specificity and sensitivity.

CDR1 and CDR2 were assigned from the germline V gene (reference sequence) as LNHDA and SQIVND. The cysteine opens and the phenylalanine closes a CDR3 of 18 amino acids. Just CDR3 DNA is preserved here, 54 bases in frame from base 1. V loses 3 bases, J loses 3 bases, and the germline ends lie 21 bases apart. Separate from the roughly 650-subject first cohort, the validation cohort of roughly 120 subjects was the group to which the donors belonged. Recombination joined TRBV19 with TRBJ1-3, with the D gene too uncertain to name. This clonotype was obtained from a man aged 18-30 years in good health and CMV-seropositive. Sequenced input: PBMCs. In nucleotides, the sequence is TGTGCCAGTAGTATTTCCCCGGTGCGGCCGCATAATGGAAACACCATATATTTT. This sequence encodes CASSISPVRPHNGNTIYF. The CDR3 plus the reference TRBV19 and TRBJ1-3 genes for the other parts give the full variable domain: DGGITQSPKYLFRKEGQNVTLSCEQNLNHDAMYWYRQDPGQGLRLIYYSQIVNDFQKGDIAEGYSVSREKKESFPLTVTSAQKNPTAFYLCASSISPVRPHNGNTIYFGEGSWLTVV.